This T cell receptor beta chain appears in the sequencing data of a study of CD8 T cells in Susac syndrome. Reverse transcription used about 0.45 to 1 ug RNA and random hexamers. TCRdb re-analysed the immunoSEQ multiplex PCR reads in MiXCR, keeping a single row per CDR3 protein. This repertoire shows around 150,000 distinct CDR3 sequences, about 95% found once; its top ten account for about 0.18%. This CDR3 has 18 amino acids. The germline CDR1 and CDR2 sequences are KGHDR and SFDVKD. Trimming cost V 4 bases and J 0 bases, with 18 bases left between them. This receptor was taken from a human donor with Susac syndrome. Sequencing was performed on CD8+ T cells from PBMCs. The chain combines TRBV24-1 with TRBJ2-1; the D is unclear. The CDR3 region has the DNA TGTGCCACCAGTGACCACCCCAAACGGCCGAGCTCCTACAATGAGCAGTTCTTC. It codes for CATSDHPKRPSSYNEQFF.